This T cell receptor (beta chain) was identified during a study of blood T cell repertoires in COVID-19 (dated by TCRdb to the early 2020s). Broadly, across the study: The collaborator samples originated in the United States, Italy and Spain and spanned the acute and convalescent phases of COVID-19. The repertoires were made available in a free public database intended to serve as a resource for research on the immune response to SARS-CoV-2. Nearly every sample came with metadata listing a de-identified subject ID, COVID-19 status, age in years and sex. Where available, HLA class I and class II types were taken from metadata supplied by the sample provider and were not determined by assay-based typing. The material from the prospective study consisted of cDNA or gDNA derived from T cells, B-cell-depleted T cells, or PBMCs. Deeply sampled blood TCRbeta repertoires from subjects exposed to, actively infected with, or recovered from COVID-19 were included in the dataset. Samples came from the ongoing ImmuneRACE study (first 160 participants) plus 1,254 subjects from 6 global collaborators. The research as a whole found: Clinical and demographic metadata were provided uncurated, with the amount varying by source and participant.

TCRbeta CDR3 regions were amplified from genomic DNA by means of the immunoSEQ Assay, a bias-controlled multiplex PCR. On the study's bioinformatics: The number of nucleated cells in each sample was estimated by amplification of reference gene primers within the assay. Sequence reads were collapsed and filtered to measure the absolute abundance of every unique TCRbeta CDR3 rearrangement. For each sample, productive Simpson clonality was calculated as the square root of Simpson's diversity index over productive rearrangements. Imported from immuneACCESS, the table was reduced by TCRdb to in-frame sequences with V and J called. These copies leave out some clones; in studies compared against another copy, an unresolved V gene accounts for under half, and the cause of the remainder is not known. V and J calls and clone size are given by that table; D and trimming were obtained from the DNA. This sample has about 200,000 clones in its table, and over 75% of those were observed once. More than 2% of the sample is in the top ten clones.

This clone was counted many times. Its specific antigen is unknown. Within one base of it there is no much larger clone, and no base qualities were kept. Taken from cysteine to phenylalanine, the CDR3 has 13 residues. CDR3 DNA only is kept here, 39 bases in frame from base 1. At one collaborating source in Seattle, patients were enrolled during active infection and were followed longitudinally through the course of disease. Whole blood was collected in K2EDTA tubes by collaborating institutions according to the institutions' own protocols. Collaborator samples were shipped for TCRbeta analysis as frozen whole blood, isolated PBMCs, or DNA extracted from either sample type.

Sequencing was done on a sample of peripheral blood. This receptor was obtained from a woman aged 65 to 85 with COVID-19, enrolled during active disease. The sequence links TRBV21-1 to TRBJ1-1; no DNA check was done on the table's D call, TRBD1. TRBV21-1 is listed as a pseudogene. The CDR3 sequence is CASSKGQNTEAFF. The base sequence is TGTGCCAGCAGCAAAGGACAGAACACTGAAGCTTTCTTT.